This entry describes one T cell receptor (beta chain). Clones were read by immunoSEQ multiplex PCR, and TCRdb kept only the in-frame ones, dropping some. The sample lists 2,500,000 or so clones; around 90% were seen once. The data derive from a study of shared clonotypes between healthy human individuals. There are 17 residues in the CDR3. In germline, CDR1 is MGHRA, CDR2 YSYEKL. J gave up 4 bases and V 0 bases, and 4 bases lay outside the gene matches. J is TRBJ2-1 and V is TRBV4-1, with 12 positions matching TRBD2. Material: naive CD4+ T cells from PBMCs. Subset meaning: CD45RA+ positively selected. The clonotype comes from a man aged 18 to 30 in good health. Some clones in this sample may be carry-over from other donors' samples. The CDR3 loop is CASSQDGTSGPYNEQFF. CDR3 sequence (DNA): TGCGCCAGCAGCCAAGATGGGACTAGCGGGCCTTACAATGAGCAGTTCTTC.